These 18 T cell receptor beta chains share one sample of origin, sequenced in a study of shared clonotypes between healthy human individuals. Libraries were prepared by immunoSEQ multiplex PCR; TCRdb keeps only in-frame clonotypes and omits some of them. This repertoire shows some 1,400,000 clones, roughly 96% found once; its top ten account for 0.95% to 1.5%. Sequenced material: naive CD4+ T cells sorted from blood. Indicated subset: CD45RA+ positively selected. These receptors all stem from a man aged 30-40 years in good health.

The chain employs TRBV28 and TRBJ1-1; D gene unclear. Trimming cost V 7 bases and J 4 bases, with 16 bases left between them. The CDR3 has 14 amino acids. The germline V gene has CDR1 MDHEN and CDR2 SYDVKM. CDR3 in DNA: TGTGCCAGCACCAGAACAGCTCAGGTCACTGAAGCTTTCTTT. Its translation: CASTRTAQVTEAFF.

This chain links TRBV5-3 with TRBJ2-3; no firm D call. TRBV5-3 is filed as an ORF, its function uncertain. This CDR3 is 16 amino acids long. Trimming took 3 bases from V and 4 from J, leaving 18 bases between them. The DNA of the CDR3 is TGTGCCAGAAGCTCCCGGCCAAACGAAGGACCAGATACGCAGTATTTT. Protein product: CARSSRPNEGPDTQYF.

The chain carries TRBV10-3 and TRBJ2-7, with TRBD1 matching 10 bases. The CDR3 consists of 19 residues. The J segment lost 2 bases and the V segment lost 0 bases, leaving 13 bases of the junction unmatched. Germline V CDR1 and CDR2: ENHRY, SYGVKD. CDR3 loop: CAISESKGGGQGRTYEQYF. CDR3 in DNA: TGTGCCATCAGTGAGTCGAAGGGCGGGGGACAGGGGAGGACCTACGAGCAGTACTTC.

The chain carries TRBV18 and TRBJ2-7, with a tentative D call TRBD2 (5 bases). The ends were cut back, 2 bases at V and 5 bases at J, with 16 bases in the middle. From germline, CDR1 is KGHSH and CDR2 LQKENI. The CDR3 runs to 15 residues. The CDR3 coding sequence is TGTGCCAGCTCACCAAAGTCGCCTAGCAGGAACGAGCAGTACTTC. Protein product: CASSPKSPSRNEQYF.

This clone was counted a single time. The rearrangement links TRBV5-1 to TRBJ2-7; D is perhaps TRBD1 or TRBD2 (5 bases each). CDR1 SGHRS and CDR2 YFSETQ come from the germline V gene. Deletions cut 1 base from V and 2 bases from J, with 13 bases between. This CDR3 region has 15 residues. In DNA, the CDR3 is TGCGCCAGCAGCTTGAATGGGGGTCCTACCTACGAGCAGTACTTC. Translation gives CASSLNGGPTYEQYF.

The chain employs TRBV5-4 and TRBJ2-2; 7 bases fit TRBD1. Germline V gene data show CDR1 as SGHNT and CDR2 as YYREEE (reference sequence). J was trimmed by 2 bases and V by 2 bases; bases with no gene match: 6. This CDR3 is built from 16 residues. CDR3 in amino acids: CASSFRQGVNTGELFF. The DNA for the CDR3 is TGTGCCAGCAGCTTCCGACAGGGAGTAAACACCGGGGAGCTGTTTTTT.

The CDR3 nucleotides read TGTGCCAGCAGCTCCCGGGAGAGTAGCACAGATACGCAGTATTTT. Protein sequence: CASSSRESSTDTQYF. V is TRBV5-4 and J is TRBJ2-3, with D possibly matching TRBD2 (6 bases). The germline V gene encodes CDR1 SGHNT and CDR2 YYREEE (reference sequence). CDR3 length equals 15 residues. Trimming took off 3 bases at V and 0 bases at J, with 11 bases between the two ends. The complete variable domain, with remaining parts taken from reference TRBV5-4 and TRBJ2-3, reads ETGVTQSPTHLIKTRGQQVTLRCSSQSGHNTVSWYQQALGQGPQFIFQYYREEENGRGNFPPRFSGLQFPNYSSELNVNALELDDSALYLCASSSRESSTDTQYFGPGTRLTVL.

This rearrangement joins TRBV11-2 to TRBJ2-1, with TRBD2 as a possible D gene (6 bases). CDR3 length: 16 amino acids. Trimming pared 4 bases from V and 9 bases from J, leaving 22 bases between. Germline loops: CDR1 SGHAT, CDR2 FQNNGV. The CDR3 DNA follows: TGTGCCAGCAGCTATATTAGCGGCAGACTCGGGGGTGAGCAGTTCTTC. Translating gives CASSYISGRLGGEQFF.

This chain joins TRBV4-3 and TRBJ2-1; 14 bases fit TRBD2. The V and J ends lost 0 bases and 8 bases, in that order; junction bases with no gene match: 9. In germline, CDR1 is LGHNA, CDR2 YSLEER. The CDR3 consists of 18 residues. This chain's CDR3 is CASSQEGRLAGGKDEQFF. CDR3 in DNA: TGCGCCAGCAGCCAAGAAGGGCGACTAGCGGGAGGGAAGGATGAGCAGTTCTTC.

The CDR3 loop reads CASSLYPGTSSYNEQFF. DNA for the CDR3: TGTGCCAGCAGTTTATACCCCGGGACGAGCTCCTACAATGAGCAGTTCTTC. The rearrangement joins TRBV27 to TRBJ2-1; either TRBD1 or TRBD2 may supply D (5 bases each). Germline V CDR1 and CDR2: MNHEY, SMNVEV (reference sequence). This CDR3 spans 17 amino acids. V was clipped by 1 base and J by 0 bases, with 13 bases between them.

This clone turned up a few times. The CDR3: CASSEYQLARKDEQYF. For the CDR3, the DNA is TGTGCCAGCAGTGAATACCAACTAGCGAGAAAGGACGAGCAGTACTTC. The V and J genes are TRBV6-1 and TRBJ2-7; 7 bases are shared with TRBD2. CDR3 size: 16 residues. Germline loops: CDR1 MNHNS, CDR2 SASEGT. Unmatched junction bases numbered 12, after V lost 2 bases and J lost 5 bases.

The rearrangement links TRBV7-2 to TRBJ2-2; D not certain. The CDR3 contains 15 residues. V was pared by 1 base and J by 2 bases, with 8 bases between. Germline assignment: CDR1 SGHTA and CDR2 FQGNSA. CDR3 sequence: CASSLVETNTGELFF. The CDR3 DNA follows: TGTGCCAGCAGCTTAGTGGAGACAAACACCGGGGAGCTGTTTTTT.

This sequence joins TRBV29-1 and TRBJ2-2; D not resolved. The germline gives CDR1 SQVTM, CDR2 ANQGSEA. V lost 4 bases and J lost 4, with 13 bases in between. The CDR3 sequence is 14 residues long. CDR3 nucleotides: TGCAGCGTTGGACACTCTAGTCCCACCGGGGAGCTGTTTTTT. Encoded protein: CSVGHSSPTGELFF.

V is TRBV28 and J is TRBJ2-7; D gene uncertain. Trimming stripped 3 bases from V and 9 bases from J, with 12 bases between. The CDR3 extends over 12 amino acids. In germline, CDR1 is MDHEN, CDR2 SYDVKM. CDR3 residues: CASSLQPPGQYF. In nucleotides, the CDR3 is TGTGCCAGCAGTTTGCAGCCGCCTGGGCAGTACTTC.

CDR3 in DNA: TGTGCCACCAGCAGAGCGGGTGTCCATACCTACAATGAGCAGTTCTTC. It encodes CATSRAGVHTYNEQFF. The chain links TRBV15 to TRBJ2-1; D call uncertain. The CDR3 runs to 16 residues. V shed 1 base and J shed 2 bases, with 12 bases lying between them. Germline CDR1 is LNHNV and CDR2 is YYDKDF (reference sequence).

The chain has TRBV28 and TRBJ2-3; D is undetermined. This CDR3 spans 13 amino acids. Deletions cut 5 bases from V and 3 bases from J, with 9 bases between. Germline CDR1 is MDHEN and CDR2 is SYDVKM. For the CDR3, the DNA is TGTGCCAGCAGTGTGATTAGGACAGATACGCAGTATTTT. The encoded protein is CASSVIRTDTQYF.

The chain carries TRBV7-9 and TRBJ2-5, with 8 bases identical to TRBD1. The germline V gene encodes CDR1 SEHNR and CDR2 FQNEAQ (reference sequence). Trimming took 1 base from V and 4 from J; bases not matched to a gene: 8. The CDR3 is 16 amino acids. CDR3 coding DNA: TGTGCCAGCAGCTTAGGGGACAGGACACCAAGAGAGACCCAGTACTTC. Protein: CASSLGDRTPRETQYF. The full variable domain, completed using reference TRBV7-9 and TRBJ2-5, is DTGVSQNPRHKITKRGQNVTFRCDPISEHNRLYWYRQTLGQGPEFLTYFQNEAQLEKSRLLSDRFSAERPKGSFSTLEIQRTEQGDSAMYLCASSLGDRTPRETQYFGPGTRLLVL.

The gene calls are TRBV7-6 and TRBJ2-5; no clear D. The germline V gene has CDR1 SGHVS and CDR2 FNYEAQ. CDR3 length: 11 residues. With 7 bases removed from V and 0 bases from J, the gap between germline ends came to 3 bases. CDR3 nucleotides: TGTGCCAGCACGTACCAAGAGACCCAGTACTTC. Translating gives CASTYQETQYF.